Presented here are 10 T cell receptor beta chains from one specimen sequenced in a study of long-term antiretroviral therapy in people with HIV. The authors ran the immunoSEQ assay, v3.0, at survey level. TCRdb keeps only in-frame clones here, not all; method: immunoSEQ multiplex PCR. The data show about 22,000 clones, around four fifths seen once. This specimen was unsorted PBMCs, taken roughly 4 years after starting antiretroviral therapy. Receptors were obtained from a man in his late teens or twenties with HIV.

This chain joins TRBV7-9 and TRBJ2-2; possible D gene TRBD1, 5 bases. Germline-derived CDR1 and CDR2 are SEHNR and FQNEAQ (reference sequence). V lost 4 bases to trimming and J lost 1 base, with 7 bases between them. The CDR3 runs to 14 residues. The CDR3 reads CASSSTVNTGELFF. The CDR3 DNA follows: TGTGCCAGCAGCTCGACAGTGAACACCGGGGAGCTGTTTTTT.

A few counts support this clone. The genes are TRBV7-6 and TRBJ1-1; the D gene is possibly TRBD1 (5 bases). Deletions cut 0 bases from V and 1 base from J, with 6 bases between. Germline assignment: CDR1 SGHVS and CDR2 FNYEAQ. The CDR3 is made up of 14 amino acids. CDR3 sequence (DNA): TGTGCCAGCAGCTTAGCGGGGCCGAACACTGAAGCTTTCTTT. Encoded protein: CASSLAGPNTEAFF.

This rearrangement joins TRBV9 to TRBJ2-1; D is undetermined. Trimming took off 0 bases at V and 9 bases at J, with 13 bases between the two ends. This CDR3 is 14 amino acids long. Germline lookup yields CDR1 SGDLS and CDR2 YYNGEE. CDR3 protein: CASSVVSGNVEQFF. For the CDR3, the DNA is TGTGCCAGCAGCGTAGTTAGTGGGAACGTTGAGCAGTTCTTC.

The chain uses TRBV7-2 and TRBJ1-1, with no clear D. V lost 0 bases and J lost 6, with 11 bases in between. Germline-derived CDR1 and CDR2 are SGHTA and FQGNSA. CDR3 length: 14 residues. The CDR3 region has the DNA TGTGCCAGCAGCTTAGCGGCAGTCTCTCCTGAAGCTTTCTTT. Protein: CASSLAAVSPEAFF.

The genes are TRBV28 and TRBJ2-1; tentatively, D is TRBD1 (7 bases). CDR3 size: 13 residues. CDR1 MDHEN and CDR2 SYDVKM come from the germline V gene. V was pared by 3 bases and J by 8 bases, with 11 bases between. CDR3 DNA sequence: TGTGCCAGCAGTTTGGAGGGGGCGGATGAGCAGTTCTTC. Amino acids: CASSLEGADEQFF.

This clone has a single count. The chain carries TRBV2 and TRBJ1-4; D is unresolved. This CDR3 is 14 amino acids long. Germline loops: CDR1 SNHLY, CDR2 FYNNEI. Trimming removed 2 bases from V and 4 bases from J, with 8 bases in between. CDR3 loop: CASSERTYNEKLFF. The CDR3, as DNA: TGTGCCAGCAGTGAAAGGACGTATAATGAAAAACTGTTTTTT.

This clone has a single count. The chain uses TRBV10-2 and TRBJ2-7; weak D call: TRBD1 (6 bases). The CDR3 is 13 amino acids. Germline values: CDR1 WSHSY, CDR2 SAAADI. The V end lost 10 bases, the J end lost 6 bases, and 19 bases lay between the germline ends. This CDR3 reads CATNTGFESEQYV. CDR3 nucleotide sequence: TGCGCCACCAATACAGGGTTCGAGTCCGAGCAGTACGTC.

The DNA of the CDR3 is TGCGCCAGCAGCTTTGAAGATTACTCTATTGAGCAGTTCTTC. Translation gives CASSFEDYSIEQFF. The chain uses TRBV5-1 and TRBJ2-1, with no clear D. Trimming cost V 2 bases and J 9 bases, with 15 bases left between them. Germline CDR1 is SGHRS and CDR2 is YFSETQ. The CDR3 spans 14 residues.

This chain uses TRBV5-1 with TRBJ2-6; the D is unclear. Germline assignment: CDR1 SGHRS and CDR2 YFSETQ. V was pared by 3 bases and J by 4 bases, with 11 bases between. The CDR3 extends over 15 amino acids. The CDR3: CASSYTVSGANVLTF. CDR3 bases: TGCGCCAGCAGCTATACAGTATCAGGGGCCAACGTCCTGACTTTC.

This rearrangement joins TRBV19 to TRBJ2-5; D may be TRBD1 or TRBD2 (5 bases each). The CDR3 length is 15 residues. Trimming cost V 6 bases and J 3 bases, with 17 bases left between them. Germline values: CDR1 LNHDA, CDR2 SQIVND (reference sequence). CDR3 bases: TGTGCCAGTAGCGGGGTTGGTAGGGGTAAAGAGACCCAGTACTTC. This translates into CASSGVGRGKETQYF.